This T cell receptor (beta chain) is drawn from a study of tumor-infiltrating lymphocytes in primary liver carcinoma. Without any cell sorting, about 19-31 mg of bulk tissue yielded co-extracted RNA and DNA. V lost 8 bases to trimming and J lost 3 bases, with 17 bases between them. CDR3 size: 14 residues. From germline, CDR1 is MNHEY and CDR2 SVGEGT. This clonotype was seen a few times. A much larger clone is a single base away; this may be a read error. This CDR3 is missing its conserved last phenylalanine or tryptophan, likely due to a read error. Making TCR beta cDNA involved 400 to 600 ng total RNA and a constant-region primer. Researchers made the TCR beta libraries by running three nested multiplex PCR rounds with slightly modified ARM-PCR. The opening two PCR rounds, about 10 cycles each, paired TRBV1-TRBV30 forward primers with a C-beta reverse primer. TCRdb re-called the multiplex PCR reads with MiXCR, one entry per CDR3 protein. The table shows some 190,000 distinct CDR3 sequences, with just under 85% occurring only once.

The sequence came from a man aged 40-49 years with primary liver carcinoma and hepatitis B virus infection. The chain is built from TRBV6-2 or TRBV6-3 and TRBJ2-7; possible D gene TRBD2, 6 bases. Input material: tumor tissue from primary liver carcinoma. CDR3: CASSLTRGHYEQYL. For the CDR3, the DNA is TGTGCCAGCTCTCTAACGCGGGGTCACTACGAGCAGTACTTA.